The 21 T cell receptor beta chains listed next were all sequenced from one sample in a study of T cells after yellow fever vaccination. TCRdb reprocessed the 5' RACE reads via MiXCR and lists one record per CDR3 protein. Among about 550,000 distinct CDR3 sequences, about 19% were seen once, and the ten largest hold approximately 14%. The sample consisted of PBMCs, taken 15 days after the yellow fever booster vaccination. The receptors were gathered from a man younger than 40 who received the YFV17D yellow fever vaccine.

This clonotype turned up a few times. The genes are TRBV5-1 and TRBJ2-1, with D possibly TRBD2 on 6 matching bases. The germline CDR1 and CDR2 sequences are SGHRS and YFSETQ. V lost 5 bases, J lost 7 bases, and 16 bases lay in between. This CDR3 is built from 14 residues. The CDR3 protein is CASRETGTQNEQFF. The CDR3 DNA follows: TGCGCCAGCAGGGAAACCGGGACTCAAAATGAGCAGTTCTTC.

V is TRBV5-1 and J is TRBJ1-2; D unresolved. Deletions cut 3 bases from V and 0 bases from J, with 12 bases between. Germline CDR1 SGHRS, CDR2 YFSETQ. The CDR3 is made up of 15 amino acids. The CDR3 here is CASSWGTAANYGYTF. In DNA form, the CDR3 reads TGCGCCAGCAGCTGGGGAACAGCAGCTAACTATGGCTACACCTTC.

J is TRBJ2-4 and V is TRBV3-1, with D unclear. The CDR3 loop spans 11 amino acids. The germline V gene has CDR1 LGHDT and CDR2 YNNKEL (reference sequence). The V gene lost 3 bases and the J gene lost 10 bases, with 7 bases spanning the gap. CDR3 protein: CASSQPGIQYF. DNA for the CDR3: TGTGCCAGCAGCCAGCCGGGTATTCAGTACTTC.

The chain employs TRBV19 and TRBJ2-3, with 11 bases that match TRBD2. In germline, CDR1 is LNHDA, CDR2 SQIVND (reference sequence). The CDR3 spans 15 residues. V dropped 7 bases and J dropped 6; count of bases not matched to a gene: 9. The CDR3 sequence: CASTETGTSGDTQYF. CDR3 nucleotides: TGTGCCAGTACCGAGACCGGGACTAGCGGCGATACGCAGTATTTT. Full variable domain (outside the CDR3, taken from reference TRBV19 and TRBJ2-3): DGGITQSPKYLFRKEGQNVTLSCEQNLNHDAMYWYRQDPGQGLRLIYYSQIVNDFQKGDIAEGYSVSREKKESFPLTVTSAQKNPTAFYLCASTETGTSGDTQYFGPGTRLTVL.

The chain joins TRBV20-1 to TRBJ1-5; the match to TRBD1 covers 7 bases. The CDR3 contains 13 residues. CDR1 is DFQATT, CDR2 SNEGSKA, per germline (reference sequence). V shed 4 bases and J 7 bases; nucleotides not matched to a gene: 7. The DNA for the CDR3 is TGCAGTGCTACCGGAGACAGGGTACAGCCCCAGCATTTT. Translated, it gives CSATGDRVQPQHF.

This clonotype was seen a few times. The gene calls are TRBV7-2 and TRBJ1-2, with D maybe TRBD1 (6 bases). The V gene's germline CDR1 is SGHTA and CDR2 FQGNSA. The CDR3 covers 15 residues. Trimming cost V 1 base and J 8 bases, with 17 bases left between them. The CDR3 here is CASSLGGQKREGYTF. In nucleotides, the CDR3 is TGTGCCAGCAGCTTAGGGGGACAAAAGAGGGAGGGCTACACCTTC.

The chain's CDR3 is CASRGAAFETQYF. For the CDR3, the DNA is TGTGCCAGCAGGGGCGCCGCGTTTGAGACCCAGTACTTC. The chain couples TRBV19 to TRBJ2-5; maybe TRBD1 (6 bases). V was trimmed by 9 bases and J by 5 bases, leaving 16 bases between them. Germline V gene data show CDR1 as LNHDA and CDR2 as SQIVND (reference sequence). This CDR3 has 13 residues.

This chain joins TRBV20-1 and TRBJ1-2; TRBD1 agrees at 7 bases. V lost 5 bases to trimming and J lost 1 base; unmatched junction nucleotides: 4. CDR1 and CDR2 (germline): DFQATT, SNEGSKA (reference sequence). CDR3 length equals 13 residues. CDR3 DNA: TGCAGTGCTGGCCAGGGGGTTAACTATGGCTACACCTTC. Its translation: CSAGQGVNYGYTF.

This clonotype was observed at least ten times. The gene calls are TRBV12-3 or TRBV12-4 and TRBJ1-3; tentative D call: TRBD1 (5 bases). Trimming stripped 3 bases from V and 4 bases from J, with 7 bases between. The CDR3 length is 13 residues. The CDR3 here is CASSFGAGNTIYF. The DNA of the CDR3 is TGTGCCAGCAGTTTCGGGGCGGGAAACACCATATATTTT.

J is TRBJ2-7 and V is TRBV7-9; 8 bases fit TRBD2. CDR1 is SEHNR, CDR2 FQNEAQ, per germline (reference sequence). The CDR3 has 14 amino acids. The trim removed 5 bases at V and 7 bases at J, leaving 10 bases unmatched. CDR3 loop: CASSPRGLAGEQYF. The CDR3 DNA follows: TGTGCCAGCAGCCCACGCGGACTAGCTGGGGAGCAGTACTTC.

The V call is TRBV4-3, the J call TRBJ2-7, with 7 bases that match TRBD1. This CDR3 contains 16 residues. CDR1 and CDR2 (germline): LGHNA, YSLEER. V was clipped by 1 base and J by 3 bases; unmatched bases: 9. CDR3 nucleotide sequence: TGCGCCAGCAGCCAAGCTGGGACAGATGTAGGCTACGAGCAGTACTTC. It is translated as CASSQAGTDVGYEQYF.

In its sample, this clonotype was seen once. The rearrangement joins TRBV10-2 to TRBJ2-7, with TRBD2 as a possible D gene (6 bases). The germline V gene has CDR1 WSHSY and CDR2 SAAADI. Trimming pared 8 bases from V and 2 bases from J, leaving 13 bases between. The CDR3 is made up of 13 amino acids. CDR3 sequence reads: CASSGTRPYEQYF. The CDR3 region has the DNA TGCGCCAGCTCCGGGACTCGTCCCTACGAGCAGTACTTC.

A few counts support this clonotype. The CDR3 loop is CASSPTPHTGELFF. DNA for the CDR3: TGTGCCAGCTCACCTACCCCCCACACCGGGGAGCTGTTTTTT. J is TRBJ2-2 and V is TRBV18, with no clear D. Per the germline V gene, CDR1 is KGHSH and CDR2 is LQKENI. The CDR3 totals 14 residues. V was clipped by 3 bases and J by 3 bases, with 8 bases between them.

This clonotype has just a few counts. The chain recombines TRBV12-3 or TRBV12-4 with TRBJ2-1, with TRBD2 identical over 12 bases. The CDR3 has 15 amino acids. The junction had 7 bases not matched to a gene; V was cut back by 6 bases and J by 7 bases. The CDR3 sequence: CASSTLAGGRNEQFF. CDR3 DNA: TGTGCCAGCAGCACTCTAGCGGGAGGGAGGAATGAGCAGTTCTTC.

The chain is built from TRBV6-6 and TRBJ1-1; D not resolved. V lost 7 bases, J lost 2 bases, and 8 bases lay in between. In germline, CDR1 is MNHNY, CDR2 SVGAGI (reference sequence). The CDR3 spans 12 residues. The DNA of the CDR3 is TGTGCCAGCATCCGTGGAAACACTGAAGCTTTCTTT. This codes for CASIRGNTEAFF.

The chain has TRBV28 and TRBJ2-2, with D possibly TRBD1 on 5 matching bases. V lost 7 bases and J 7 bases, leaving 13 bases between the germline ends. This CDR3 comprises 13 residues. In germline, CDR1 is MDHEN, CDR2 SYDVKM. The CDR3 loop reads CASKRGSHGELFF. The CDR3 coding sequence is TGTGCCAGCAAAAGGGGCTCTCACGGGGAGCTGTTTTTT.

The chain joins TRBV20-1 to TRBJ2-2, with D possibly matching TRBD2 (6 bases). Trimming left V 3 bases short and J 4 bases short, with 12 bases between. CDR1 and CDR2 from the germline V gene are DFQATT and SNEGSKA (reference sequence). The length of the CDR3 is 14 residues. CDR3 in DNA: TGCAGTGCTAGTCGGGACGGGGGCACCGGGGAGCTGTTTTTT. Its translation: CSASRDGGTGELFF.

The chain combines TRBV7-2 with TRBJ2-1; TRBD2 agrees at 9 bases. Looked up from germline, CDR1 is SGHTA and CDR2 is FQGNSA. Trimming at V came to 2 bases and at J to 2 bases, leaving 7 bases not matched to a gene. The CDR3 is made up of 17 amino acids. The CDR3 is CASSLMAGGPTYNEQFF. The CDR3 DNA reads TGTGCCAGCAGCTTAATGGCGGGAGGGCCTACCTACAATGAGCAGTTCTTC.

This clonotype has a count of ten or more. J is TRBJ2-7 and V is TRBV5-1; TRBD2 aligns across 15 bases. Trimming cost V 4 bases and J 7 bases; bases outside gene matches: 3. The CDR3 totals 14 residues. Germline-derived CDR1 and CDR2 are SGHRS and YFSETQ. This CDR3 reads CASSPGLAGGEQYF. Written as DNA, the CDR3 is TGCGCCAGCAGCCCGGGACTAGCGGGAGGAGAGCAGTACTTC.

This rearrangement joins TRBV20-1 to TRBJ2-5; 8 bases map to TRBD1. Germline V gene sequence: CDR1 DFQATT, CDR2 SNEGSKA (reference sequence). There are 14 residues in the CDR3. Trimming removed 4 bases from V and 4 bases from J; junction bases left unmatched: 8. CDR3 in amino acids: CSATPGQGRETQYF. The DNA for the CDR3 is TGCAGTGCTACACCAGGACAGGGTCGAGAGACCCAGTACTTC.

The gene calls are TRBV5-1 and TRBJ1-1, with TRBD1 matching over 9 bases. Germline assignment: CDR1 SGHRS and CDR2 YFSETQ. CDR3 length: 15 amino acids. Trimming took 2 bases from V and 1 from J; bases not matched to a gene: 3. In nucleotides, the CDR3 is TGCGCCAGCAGCTTACAGGGGGCAAGGAACACTGAAGCTTTCTTT. Translated: CASSLQGARNTEAFF.